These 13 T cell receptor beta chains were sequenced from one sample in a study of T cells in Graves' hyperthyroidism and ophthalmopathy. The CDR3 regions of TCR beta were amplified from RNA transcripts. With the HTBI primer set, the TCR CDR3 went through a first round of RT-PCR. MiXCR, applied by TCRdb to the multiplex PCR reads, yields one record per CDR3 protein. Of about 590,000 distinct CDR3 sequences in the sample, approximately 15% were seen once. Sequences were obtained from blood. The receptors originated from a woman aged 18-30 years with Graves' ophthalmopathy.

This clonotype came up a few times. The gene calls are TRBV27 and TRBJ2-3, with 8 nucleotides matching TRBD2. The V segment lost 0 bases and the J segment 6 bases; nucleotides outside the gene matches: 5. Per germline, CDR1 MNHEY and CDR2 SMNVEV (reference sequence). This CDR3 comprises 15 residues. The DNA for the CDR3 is TGTGCCAGCAGTTTATCGGCGGGAGGAGCCGATACGCAGTATTTT. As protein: CASSLSAGGADTQYF.

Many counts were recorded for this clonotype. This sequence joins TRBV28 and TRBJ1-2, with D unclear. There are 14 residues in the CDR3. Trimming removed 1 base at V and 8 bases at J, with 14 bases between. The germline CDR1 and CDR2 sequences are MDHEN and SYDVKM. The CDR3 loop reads CASSLSTALGGYTF. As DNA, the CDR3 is TGTGCCAGCAGTTTATCCACAGCACTGGGGGGCTACACCTTC.

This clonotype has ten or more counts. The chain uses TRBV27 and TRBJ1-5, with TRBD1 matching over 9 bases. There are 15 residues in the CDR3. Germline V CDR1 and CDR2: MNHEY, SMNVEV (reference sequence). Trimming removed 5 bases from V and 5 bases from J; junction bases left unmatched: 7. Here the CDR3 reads CASSLRTGEYQPQHF. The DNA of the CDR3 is TGTGCCAGCAGTCTGAGGACAGGGGAATATCAGCCCCAGCATTTT.

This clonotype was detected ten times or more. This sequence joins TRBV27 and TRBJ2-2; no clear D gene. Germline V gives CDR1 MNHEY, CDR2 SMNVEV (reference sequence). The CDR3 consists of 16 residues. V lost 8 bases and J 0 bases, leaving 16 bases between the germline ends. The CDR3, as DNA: TGTGCCAGCGGGGTCAATGGGCTACCGAACACCGGGGAGCTGTTTTTT. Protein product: CASGVNGLPNTGELFF.

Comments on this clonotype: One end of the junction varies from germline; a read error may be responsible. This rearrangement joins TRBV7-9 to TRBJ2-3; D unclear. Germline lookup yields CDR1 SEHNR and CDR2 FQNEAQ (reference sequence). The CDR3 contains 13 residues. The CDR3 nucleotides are TGTGCCAGCAGCACCAACCCCTCAGATGCGCAGTATTTT. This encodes CASSTNPSDAQYF.

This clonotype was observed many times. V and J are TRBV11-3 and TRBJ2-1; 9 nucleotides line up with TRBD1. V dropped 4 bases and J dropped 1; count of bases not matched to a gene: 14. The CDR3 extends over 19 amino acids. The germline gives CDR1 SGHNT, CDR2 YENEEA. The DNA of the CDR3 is TGTGCCAGCAGCTCCCCTTGGACAGGGGCTAGGAGTTCCTACAATGAGCAGTTCTTC. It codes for CASSSPWTGARSSYNEQFF.

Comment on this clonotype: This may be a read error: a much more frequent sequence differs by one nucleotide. The CDR3 protein is CASSSRTSGQAETQYF. The CDR3 DNA sequence: TGTGCCAGCAGCTCCCGGACTAGCGGCCAGGCGGAGACCCAGTACTTC. The chain joins TRBV11-3 to TRBJ2-5; 10 bases are a match to TRBD2. The V gene's germline CDR1 is SGHNT and CDR2 YENEEA. J lost 5 bases, V lost 4 bases, and 10 bases had no gene match. The CDR3 runs 16 residues.

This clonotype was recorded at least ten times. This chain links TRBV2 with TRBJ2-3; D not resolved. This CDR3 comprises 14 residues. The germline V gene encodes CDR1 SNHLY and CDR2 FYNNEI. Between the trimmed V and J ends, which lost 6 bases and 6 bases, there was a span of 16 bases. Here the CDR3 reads CASRSEPADDTQYF. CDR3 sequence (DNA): TGTGCCAGCAGATCAGAGCCAGCCGATGATACGCAGTATTTT. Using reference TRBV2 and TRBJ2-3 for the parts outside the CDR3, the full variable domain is EPEVTQTPSHQVTQMGQEVILRCVPISNHLYFYWYRQILGQKVEFLVSFYNNEISEKSEIFDDQFSVERPDGSNFTLKIRSTKLEDSAMYFCASRSEPADDTQYFGPGTRLTVL.

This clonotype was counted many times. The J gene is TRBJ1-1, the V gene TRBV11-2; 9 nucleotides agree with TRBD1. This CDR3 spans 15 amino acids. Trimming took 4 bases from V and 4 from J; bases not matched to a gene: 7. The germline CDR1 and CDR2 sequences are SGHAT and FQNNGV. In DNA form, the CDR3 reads TGTGCCAGCAGCTCCGGGACAGGGAGGACCACTGAAGCTTTCTTT. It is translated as CASSSGTGRTTEAFF.

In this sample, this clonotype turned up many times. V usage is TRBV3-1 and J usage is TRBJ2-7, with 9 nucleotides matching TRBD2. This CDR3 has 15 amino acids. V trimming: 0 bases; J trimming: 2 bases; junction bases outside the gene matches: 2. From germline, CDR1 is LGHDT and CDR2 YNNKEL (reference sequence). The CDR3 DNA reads TGTGCCAGCAGCCAAGACGGCGGGAGGGCCTACGAGCAGTACTTC. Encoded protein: CASSQDGGRAYEQYF.

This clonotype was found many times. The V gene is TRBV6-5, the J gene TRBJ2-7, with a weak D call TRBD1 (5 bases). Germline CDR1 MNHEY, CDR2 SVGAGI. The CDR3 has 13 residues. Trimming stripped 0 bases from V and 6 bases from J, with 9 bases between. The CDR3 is CASSYSIRGEQYF. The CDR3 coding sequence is TGTGCCAGCAGTTACTCGATTAGGGGCGAGCAGTACTTC.

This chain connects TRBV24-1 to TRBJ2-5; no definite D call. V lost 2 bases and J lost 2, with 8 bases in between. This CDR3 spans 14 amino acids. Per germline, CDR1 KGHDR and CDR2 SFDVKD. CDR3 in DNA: TGTGCCACCAGTGATTCGACGGTTCAAGAGACCCAGTACTTC. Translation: CATSDSTVQETQYF.

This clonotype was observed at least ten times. Here the CDR3 reads CASSPRVGGARAAFF. The CDR3 nucleotides are TGTGCCAGCAGCCCCAGGGTGGGCGGGGCCCGGGCAGCTTTCTTT. The chain combines TRBV27 with TRBJ1-1; possible D gene TRBD1, 5 bases. V was cut by 6 bases and J by 10 bases, with 24 bases left in between. The V gene's germline CDR1 is MNHEY and CDR2 SMNVEV (reference sequence). This CDR3 contains 15 residues.